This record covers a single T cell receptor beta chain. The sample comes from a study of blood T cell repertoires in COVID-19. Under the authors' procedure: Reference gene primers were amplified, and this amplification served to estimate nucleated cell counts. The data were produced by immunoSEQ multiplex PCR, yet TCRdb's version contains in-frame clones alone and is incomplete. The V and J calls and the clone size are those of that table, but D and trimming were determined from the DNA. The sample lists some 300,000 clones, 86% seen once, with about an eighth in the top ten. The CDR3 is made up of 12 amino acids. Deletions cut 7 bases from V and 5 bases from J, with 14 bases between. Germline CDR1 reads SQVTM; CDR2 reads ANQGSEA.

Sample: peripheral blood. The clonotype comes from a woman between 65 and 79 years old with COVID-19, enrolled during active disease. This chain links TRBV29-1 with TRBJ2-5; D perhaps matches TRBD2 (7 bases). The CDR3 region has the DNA TGCAGCGCCCGAAAGGGGGGGGAGACCCAGTACTTC. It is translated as CSARKGGETQYF.